Listed below are T cell receptor beta chains from one sample, sequenced in a study of blood T cell repertoires in COVID-19. Some clones are missing from TCRdb's copy, which holds only in-frame ones; the method was immunoSEQ multiplex PCR. The table lists a few hundred thousand clones, over 75% of them singletons. Sequenced input: PBMCs or T cells enriched from blood (not recorded which). Receptor source: a man aged 25-45 years who had recovered from COVID-19. The CDR3 runs from the conserved cysteine through the conserved F or W. The D gene is left open where the match is weak. Only part of the rows carry a size: once, few, many, or a class if the clone is expanded.

>TRBV5-5|.|TRBJ1-2|.
TGTGCCAGCAGCTTGTTTGGGGGGGACTATGGCTACACCTTC
CASSLFGGDYGYTF
>TRBV9|.|TRBJ2-7|.
TGTGCCAGCAGCGTAGATTTAGGGACTTACTACGAGCAGTACTTC
CASSVDLGTYYEQYF
>TRBV10-2|.|TRBJ1-5|TRBD1
TGCGCCAGCAGTCTGGCGGGACAGAATAGCAATCAGCCCCAGCATTTT
CASSLAGQNSNQPQHF
>TRBV10-3|once|TRBJ1-5|.
TGTGCCATCAGTGAGAATAGGGGGAATCAGCCCCAGCATTTT
CAISENRGNQPQHF
>TRBV3-1/TRBV3-2|.|TRBJ2-5|TRBD2
TGTGCCAGCAGCCGTTCGGGGGGGGGAGAGACCCAGTACTTC
CASSRSGGGETQYF
>TRBV6-5|.|TRBJ2-3|.
TGTGCCAGCAGTTACGCCCGAGCGGATACGCAGTATTTT
CASSYARADTQYF
>TRBV3-1/TRBV3-2|once|TRBJ1-6|TRBD1
TGTGCCAGCAGCCAAGCCGGGACAGGAGGGTTCGCGACCCTCCACTTT
CASSQAGTGGFATLHF
>TRBV7-8|.|TRBJ1-5|.
TGTGCCAGCAGCTCCCCGGATCAGCCCCAGCATTTT
CASSSPDQPQHF
>TRBV7-2|.|TRBJ1-4|.
TGTGCCAGCAGCTTCCCCGGGGGTCGAGATGAAAAACTGTTTTTT
CASSFPGGRDEKLFF
>TRBV5-1|.|TRBJ2-7|TRBD2
TGCGCCAGCAGCTTAACTAGCGGGAACTACGAGCAGTACTTC
CASSLTSGNYEQYF
>TRBV4-1|.|TRBJ2-3|.
TGCGCCAGCAGCCGTAACAGGGCCCCAGATACGCAGTATTTT
CASSRNRAPDTQYF
>TRBV7-9|.|TRBJ2-1|TRBD1
TGTGCCAGCAGCACCCGCCCGGGACAGGGGATGTTAAGCAATGAGCAGTTCTTC
CASSTRPGQGMLSNEQFF
>TRBV19|.|TRBJ2-1|TRBD2
TGTGCCAGTAGTGTCTCCAACAGCGGGGATGAGCAGTTCTTC
CASSVSNSGDEQFF
>TRBV6-2/TRBV6-3|.|TRBJ2-5|TRBD1
TGTGCCAGCAGTTACTCGGGGACAGGGGAAGAGACCCAGTACTTC
CASSYSGTGEETQYF
>TRBV29-1|once|TRBJ1-5|TRBD1
TGCAGCGGGCAACAGGGGGTTGATCAGCCCCAGCATTTT
CSGQQGVDQPQHF
>TRBV7-9|once|TRBJ1-1|.
TGTGCCAGCAGCCCCCGCGGGGGGGCGGGCTCTGAAGCTTTCTTT
CASSPRGGAGSEAFF
>TRBV5-6|.|TRBJ1-2|TRBD1
TGTGCCAGCAGCTTCACCGCGACAGGGAACTATGGCTACACCTTC
CASSFTATGNYGYTF
>TRBV7-2|.|TRBJ1-2|TRBD1
TGTGCCAGCAGCCCCACTGGGGGGCAGGGGGCTAACTATGGCTACACCTTC
CASSPTGGQGANYGYTF
>TRBV9|.|TRBJ2-7|TRBD1
TGTGCCAGCAGCCCGACGACAGGGGGCCCCTACGAGCAGTACTTC
CASSPTTGGPYEQYF
>TRBV6-1|.|TRBJ2-7|TRBD2
TGTGCCAGCAGCCCACGCGGGGGGTCCTACGAGCAGTACTTC
CASSPRGGSYEQYF
>TRBV7-3|.|TRBJ2-7|TRBD2
TGTGCCAGCAGCTTAGCGGGGGGTACCTACGAGCAGTACTTC
CASSLAGGTYEQYF
>TRBV18|.|TRBJ1-4|.
TGTGCCAGCTCACGAGCAACTAATGAAAAACTGTTTTTT
CASSRATNEKLFF
>TRBV4-1|few|TRBJ1-3|.
TGCGCCAGCAGCCAAGAATCCTTCGGGAGGTACGGAAACACCATATATTTT
CASSQESFGRYGNTIYF
>TRBV18|.|TRBJ1-2|TRBD1
TGTGCCAGCCAGGGACAGGGATCTATGCGCTACACCTTC
CASQGQGSMRYTF
>TRBV6-5|.|TRBJ1-1|.
TGTGCCAGCAGCTCCGGAGGTACTGAAGCTTTCTTT
CASSSGGTEAFF
>TRBV6-5|once|TRBJ2-2|.
TGTGCCAGCCGGGGTCCGGTCACCGGGGAGCTGTTTTTT
CASRGPVTGELFF
>TRBV19|once|TRBJ1-3|.
TGTGCCAGTAGTCCGGTGAGCTTCGCTGGAAACACCATATATTTT
CASSPVSFAGNTIYF
>TRBV5-1|.|TRBJ2-2|.
TGCGCCAGCAGCCGGACAGCGAGGCGTACCGGGGAGCTGTTTTTT
CASSRTARRTGELFF
>TRBV27|.|TRBJ1-5|.
TGTGCCAGCAGTTTCTCCAGTCATAGCAATCAGCCCCAGCATTTT
CASSFSSHSNQPQHF
>TRBV5-1|.|TRBJ2-7|TRBD1
TGCGCCAGCGGTTTTAGGGGACAGGGGGCGCACGAGCAGTACTTC
CASGFRGQGAHEQYF
>TRBV6-5|.|TRBJ2-1|TRBD2
TGTGCCAGCAGTTTCCCAGCCCCAGCGGGGGGGCATGAGCAGTTCTTC
CASSFPAPAGGHEQFF
>TRBV9|.|TRBJ1-6|.
TGTGCCAGCAGCGTAGACATGGGGCGCTCCTATAATTCACCCCTCCACTTT
CASSVDMGRSYNSPLHF
>TRBV7-2|.|TRBJ2-7|TRBD1
TGTGCCAGCAGCGATAGGACAGGGACAAACGAGCAGTACTTC
CASSDRTGTNEQYF
>TRBV6-5|.|TRBJ1-2|.
TGTGCCAGCAGTCCCCCGGGACATAACTATGGCTACACCTTC
CASSPPGHNYGYTF
>TRBV10-3|.|TRBJ1-3|TRBD1
TGTGCCGGCGGGACAGGGGCTGGAAACACCATATATTTT
CAGGTGAGNTIYF
>TRBV27|.|TRBJ1-2|.
TGTGCCAGCAGCCGTACGGACAGAATCTATGGCTACACCTTC
CASSRTDRIYGYTF
>TRBV28|.|TRBJ1-2|TRBD1
TGTGCCAGCAGTTTGGGGGGTGGAGGGGGCGTTGGCTACACCTTC
CASSLGGGGGVGYTF
>TRBV2|once|TRBJ1-1|TRBD1
TGTGCCAGCAGTGAAGGGGGGACAGGGTCACGCGCTGAAGCTTTCTTT
CASSEGGTGSRAEAFF
>TRBV5-6|.|TRBJ1-2|TRBD1
TGTGCCAGCAGCTTGAGCCCGAGACTCGGGACAGAGGCTAACTATGGCTACACCTTC
CASSLSPRLGTEANYGYTF
>TRBV3-1/TRBV3-2|.|TRBJ2-5|TRBD2
TGTGCCAGCAGCCCCCGCAGCGGGGGCGCCGGCCAGACCCAGTACTTC
CASSPRSGGAGQTQYF
>TRBV19|.|TRBJ1-3|TRBD1
TGTGCCAGTAGTGCCAGGACAGGGAGCGGAAACACCATATATTTT
CASSARTGSGNTIYF
>TRBV7-3|.|TRBJ2-2|TRBD2
TGTGCCAGCAGCCCCCGAAACATAGCGGGGGGAACCGGGGAGCTGTTTTTT
CASSPRNIAGGTGELFF
>TRBV19|.|TRBJ1-1|.
TGTGCCAGTAGTATTCTCCCGAACACTGAAGCTTTCTTT
CASSILPNTEAFF